A single T cell receptor (beta chain) is shown here with its context. Its antigen is still unknown. This sample stems from a study of shared clonotypes between healthy human individuals. It was at deep level that the assay was run. In replicate PCRs of unsorted PBMC, 250 to 300 ng DNA, tens of thousands of T cell genomes, was used. Sequencing used immunoSEQ multiplex PCR; TCRdb keeps in-frame clones, though not all of them. The sample includes hundreds of thousands of clones, roughly 83% of them seen just once. With unsorted samples, genomic DNA was obtained from 100 million or so PBMCs. The CDR3 length is 17 residues. The germline gives CDR1 GTSNPN, CDR2 SVGIG (reference sequence). Study-level results: The researchers took only blood, and tissue repertoires probably look different.

The chain joins TRBV30 to TRBJ2-5; D possibly corresponds to TRBD2 (6 bases). The J call may be faulty, since TRBJ2-7 better matches the DNA end. The sequenced sample consisted of PBMCs. The sequence was obtained from a middle-aged woman in good health. Some clones in this sample may be carry-over from other donors' samples. The chain's CDR3 is CAWRDRFGGTFHYEQYF. CDR3 in DNA: TGTGCCTGGCGAGATCGTTTCGGCGGGACCTTCCACTACGAGCAGTACTTC.